This T cell receptor beta chain was identified in a study of cytomegalovirus exposure and HLA in healthy donors. Study observations and caveats: Published work reported that the classifier diagnosed cytomegalovirus status with high specificity and sensitivity. After further analysis at a later stage, 17,000 or so TCR beta sequences were associated with HLA alleles at 0.05 false discovery rate.

This CDR3 is 14 amino acids long. Germline V gene sequence: CDR1 SQVTM, CDR2 ANQGSEA. Trimming at V came to 4 bases and at J to 2 bases, leaving 4 bases not matched to a gene. PCR involved 60 Vbeta and 13 Jbeta primers. Generated by immunoSEQ multiplex PCR, the TCRdb table keeps only in-frame clones and is missing some. The sample carries about 82,000 clones, 70% to 85% recorded once. As regards this clone: Its specificity is not known.

This TCR came from a man aged 25-40 years in good health and CMV-seropositive. The chain is built from TRBV29-1 and TRBJ2-1; TRBD1 aligns across 8 bases. Sequencing input: PBMCs. The CDR3 reads CSVAGGLPYNEQFF. The CDR3 nucleotides read TGCAGCGTTGCAGGGGGCCTGCCCTACAATGAGCAGTTCTTC.